This TCR beta chain is from a study of blood T cells in healthy people across ages. V lost 5 bases, J lost 3 bases, and 17 bases lay in between. CDR1 is MNHEY and CDR2 is SVGEGT in the germline V gene. This CDR3 comprises 15 residues. A second PCR of roughly 7 to 11 cycles used a sample-barcoded 5' primer and a J-beta primer mix. From the 5' RACE reads, TCRdb called clonotypes with MiXCR, one entry per CDR3 protein. This sample has about 800,000 distinct CDR3 sequences; 58% occur once, and the top ten carry approximately 20%. The source is a man aged 25-40 years in good health. The sequenced sample consisted of blood. This chain connects TRBV6-2 or TRBV6-3 to TRBJ2-7; perhaps D is TRBD1 or TRBD2 (5 bases each). CDR3 region: CASSGPGTPGYEQYF. CDR3 DNA: TGTGCCAGCAGTGGCCCGGGGACCCCCGGCTACGAGCAGTACTTC.